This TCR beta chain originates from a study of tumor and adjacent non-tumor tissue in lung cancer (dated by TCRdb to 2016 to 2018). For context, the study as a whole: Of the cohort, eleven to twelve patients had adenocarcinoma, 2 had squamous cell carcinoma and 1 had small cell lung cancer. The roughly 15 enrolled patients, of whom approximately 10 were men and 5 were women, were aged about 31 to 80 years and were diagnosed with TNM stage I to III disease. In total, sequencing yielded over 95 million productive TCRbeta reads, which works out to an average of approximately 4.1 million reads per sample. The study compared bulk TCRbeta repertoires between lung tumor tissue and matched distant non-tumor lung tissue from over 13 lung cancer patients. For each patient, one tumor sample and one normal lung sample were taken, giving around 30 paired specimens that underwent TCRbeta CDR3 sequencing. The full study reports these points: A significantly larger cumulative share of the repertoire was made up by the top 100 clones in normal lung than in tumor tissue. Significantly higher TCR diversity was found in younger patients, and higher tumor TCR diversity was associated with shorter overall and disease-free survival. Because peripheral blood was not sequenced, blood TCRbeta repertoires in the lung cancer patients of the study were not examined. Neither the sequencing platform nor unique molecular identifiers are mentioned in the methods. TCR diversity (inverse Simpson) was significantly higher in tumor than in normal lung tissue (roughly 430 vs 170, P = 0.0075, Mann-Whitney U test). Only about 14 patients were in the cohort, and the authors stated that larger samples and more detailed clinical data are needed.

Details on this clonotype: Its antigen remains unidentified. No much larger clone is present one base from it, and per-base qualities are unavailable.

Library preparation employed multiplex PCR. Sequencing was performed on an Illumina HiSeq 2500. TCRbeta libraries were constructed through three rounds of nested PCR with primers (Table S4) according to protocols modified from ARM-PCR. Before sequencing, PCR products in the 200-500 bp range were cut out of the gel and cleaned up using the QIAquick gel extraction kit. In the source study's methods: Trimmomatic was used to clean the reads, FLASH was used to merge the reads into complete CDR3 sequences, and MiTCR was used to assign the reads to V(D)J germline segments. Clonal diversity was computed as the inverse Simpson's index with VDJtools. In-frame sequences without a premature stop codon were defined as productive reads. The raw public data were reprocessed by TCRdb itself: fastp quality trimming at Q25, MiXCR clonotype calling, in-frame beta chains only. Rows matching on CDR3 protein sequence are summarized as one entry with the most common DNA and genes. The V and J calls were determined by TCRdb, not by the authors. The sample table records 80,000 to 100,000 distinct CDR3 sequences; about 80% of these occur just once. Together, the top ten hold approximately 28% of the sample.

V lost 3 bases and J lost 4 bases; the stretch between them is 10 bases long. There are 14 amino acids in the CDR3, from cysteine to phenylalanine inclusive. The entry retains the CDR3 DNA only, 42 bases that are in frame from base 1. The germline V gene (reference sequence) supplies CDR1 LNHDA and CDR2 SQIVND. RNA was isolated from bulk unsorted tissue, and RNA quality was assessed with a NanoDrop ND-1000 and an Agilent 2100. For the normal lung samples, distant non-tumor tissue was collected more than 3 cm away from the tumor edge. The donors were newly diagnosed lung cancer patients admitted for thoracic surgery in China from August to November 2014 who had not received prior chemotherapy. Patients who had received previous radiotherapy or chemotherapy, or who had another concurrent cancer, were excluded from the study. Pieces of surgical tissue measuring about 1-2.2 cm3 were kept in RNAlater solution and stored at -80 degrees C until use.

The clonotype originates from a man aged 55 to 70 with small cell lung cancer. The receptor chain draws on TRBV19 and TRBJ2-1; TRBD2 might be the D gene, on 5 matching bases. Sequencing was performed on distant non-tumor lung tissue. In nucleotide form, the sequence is TGTGCCAGTAGTATGATAGACTATTACAATGAGCAGTTCTTC. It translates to CASSMIDYYNEQFF.